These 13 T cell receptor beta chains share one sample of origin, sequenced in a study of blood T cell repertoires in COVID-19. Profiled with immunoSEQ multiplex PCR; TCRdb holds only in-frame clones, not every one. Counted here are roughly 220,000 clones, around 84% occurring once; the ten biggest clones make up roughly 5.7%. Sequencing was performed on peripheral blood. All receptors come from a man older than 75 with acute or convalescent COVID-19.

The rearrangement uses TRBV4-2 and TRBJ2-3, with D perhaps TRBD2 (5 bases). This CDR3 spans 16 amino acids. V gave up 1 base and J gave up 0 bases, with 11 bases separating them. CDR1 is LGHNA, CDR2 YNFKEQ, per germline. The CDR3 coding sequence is TGTGCCAGCAGCCAAGTAGGAGCGGTAAGCACAGATACGCAGTATTTT. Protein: CASSQVGAVSTDTQYF.

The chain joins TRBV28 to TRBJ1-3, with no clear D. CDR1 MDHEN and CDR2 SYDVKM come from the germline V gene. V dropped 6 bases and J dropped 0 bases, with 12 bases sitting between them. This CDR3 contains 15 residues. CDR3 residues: CASRFARSSGNTIYF. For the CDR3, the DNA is TGTGCCAGCAGATTTGCCAGGTCCTCTGGAAACACCATATATTTT.

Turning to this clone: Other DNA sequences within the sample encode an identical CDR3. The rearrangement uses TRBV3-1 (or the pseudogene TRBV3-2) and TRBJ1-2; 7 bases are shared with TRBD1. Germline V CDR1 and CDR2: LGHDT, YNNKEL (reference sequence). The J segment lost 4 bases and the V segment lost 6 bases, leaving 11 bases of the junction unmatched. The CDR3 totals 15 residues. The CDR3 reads CASSPQPRTGYGYTF. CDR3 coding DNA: TGTGCCAGCAGTCCCCAACCGAGGACAGGCTATGGCTACACCTTC.

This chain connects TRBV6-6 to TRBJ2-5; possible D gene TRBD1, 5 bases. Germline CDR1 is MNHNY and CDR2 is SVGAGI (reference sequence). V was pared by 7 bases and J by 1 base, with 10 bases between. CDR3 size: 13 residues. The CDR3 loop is CASTPRAQETQYF. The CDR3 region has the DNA TGTGCCAGCACACCCAGGGCCCAAGAGACCCAGTACTTC.

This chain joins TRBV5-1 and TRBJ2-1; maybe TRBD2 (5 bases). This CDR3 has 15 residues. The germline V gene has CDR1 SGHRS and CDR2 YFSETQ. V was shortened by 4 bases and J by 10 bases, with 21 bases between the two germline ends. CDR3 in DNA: TGCGCCAGCAGCCCCGCCACCGGTGGAAGGAGGGAGCAGTTCTTC. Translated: CASSPATGGRREQFF.

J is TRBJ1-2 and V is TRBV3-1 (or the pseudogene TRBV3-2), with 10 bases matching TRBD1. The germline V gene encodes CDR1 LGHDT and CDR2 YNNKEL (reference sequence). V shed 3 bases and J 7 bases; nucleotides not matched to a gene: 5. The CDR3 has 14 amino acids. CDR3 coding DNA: TGTGCCAGCAGCCAGGGACAGGGGTCTACTGGCTACACCTTC. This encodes CASSQGQGSTGYTF.

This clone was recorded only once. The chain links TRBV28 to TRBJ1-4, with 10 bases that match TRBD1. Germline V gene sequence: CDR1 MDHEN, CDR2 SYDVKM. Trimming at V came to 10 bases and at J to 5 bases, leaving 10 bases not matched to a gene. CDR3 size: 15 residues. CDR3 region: CATTTGGAGNEKLFF. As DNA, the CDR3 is TGTGCCACCACGACAGGGGGCGCGGGGAATGAAAAACTGTTTTTT.

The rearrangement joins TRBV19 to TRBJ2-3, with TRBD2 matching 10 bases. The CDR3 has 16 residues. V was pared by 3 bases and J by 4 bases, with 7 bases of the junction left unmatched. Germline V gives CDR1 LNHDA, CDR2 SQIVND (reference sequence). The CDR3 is CASSIQLAGGSDTQYF. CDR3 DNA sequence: TGTGCCAGTAGTATCCAATTAGCGGGAGGTTCAGATACGCAGTATTTT.

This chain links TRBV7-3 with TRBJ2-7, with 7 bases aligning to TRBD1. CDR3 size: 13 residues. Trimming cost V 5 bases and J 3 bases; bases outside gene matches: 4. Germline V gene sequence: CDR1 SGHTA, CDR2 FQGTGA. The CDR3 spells CASSEGAGYEQYF. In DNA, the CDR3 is TGTGCCAGCAGCGAGGGGGCCGGCTACGAGCAGTACTTC.

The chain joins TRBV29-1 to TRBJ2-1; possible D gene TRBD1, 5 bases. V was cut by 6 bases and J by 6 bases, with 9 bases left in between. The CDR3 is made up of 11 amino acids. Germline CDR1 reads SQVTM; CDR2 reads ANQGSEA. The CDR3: CSVQDPNEQFF. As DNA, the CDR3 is TGCAGCGTACAGGACCCCAATGAGCAGTTCTTC.

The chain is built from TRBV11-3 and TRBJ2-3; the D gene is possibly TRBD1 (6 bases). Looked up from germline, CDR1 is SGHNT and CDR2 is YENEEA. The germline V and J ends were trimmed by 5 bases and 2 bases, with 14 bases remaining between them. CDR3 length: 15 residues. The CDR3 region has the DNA TGTGCCAGCAGCCCGACAGGCCTGTACACAGATACGCAGTATTTT. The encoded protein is CASSPTGLYTDTQYF.

CDR3 DNA sequence: TGTGCCAGCAGTCTCCCCCCGGCAGGGAACACCTTC. Residues: CASSLPPAGNTF. V gene TRBV12-3 or TRBV12-4 combines with J gene TRBJ1-2, with D maybe TRBD1 (5 bases). This CDR3 comprises 12 residues. V was trimmed by 5 bases and J by 12 bases, leaving 16 bases between them.

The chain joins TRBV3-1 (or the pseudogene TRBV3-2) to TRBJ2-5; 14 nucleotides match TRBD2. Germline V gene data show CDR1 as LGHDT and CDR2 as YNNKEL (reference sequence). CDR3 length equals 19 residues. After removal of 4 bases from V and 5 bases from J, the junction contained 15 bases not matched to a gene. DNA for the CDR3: TGTGCCAGCAGCCCAAGTGGGGGACTAGCGGGAGAGGTAGGGGAGACCCAGTACTTC. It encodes CASSPSGGLAGEVGETQYF.